The next 3 T cell receptor beta chains were all read from a single sample in a study of CD8 T cells in Susac syndrome. Random hexamers served to reverse transcribe about 0.45 to 1 ug RNA. TCRdb redid the calling of the immunoSEQ multiplex PCR reads with MiXCR, one entry per CDR3 protein. Among approximately 190,000 distinct CDR3 sequences listed, approximately 95% were seen once. Sequenced material: CD8+ T cells from PBMCs. These receptors came from a human donor with Susac syndrome.

The chain uses TRBV28 and TRBJ2-1; D gene uncertain. The CDR3 covers 14 residues. The V gene's germline CDR1 is MDHEN and CDR2 SYDVKM. V lost 1 base to trimming and J lost 5 bases, with 9 bases between them. This chain's CDR3 is CASSLFIQNNEQFF. CDR3 sequence (DNA): TGTGCCAGCAGTTTATTTATCCAAAACAATGAGCAGTTCTTC.

The chain combines TRBV10-3 with TRBJ2-7; 7 bases line up with TRBD2. The CDR3 totals 15 residues. J gave up 0 bases and V 8 bases, and 10 bases lay outside the gene matches. Germline-derived CDR1 and CDR2 are ENHRY and SYGVKD. The CDR3 spells CAIAAPAGSSYEQYF. The CDR3 coding sequence is TGTGCCATCGCCGCCCCAGCGGGAAGCTCCTACGAGCAGTACTTC.

The CDR3 spells CAWSVYGYEQYF. The DNA of the CDR3 is TGTGCCTGGAGTGTATACGGCTACGAGCAGTACTTC. This sequence joins TRBV30 and TRBJ2-7; D gene uncertain. The CDR3 loop spans 12 amino acids. The V gene lost 0 bases and the J gene lost 3 bases, with 6 bases spanning the gap. Looked up from germline, CDR1 is GTSNPN and CDR2 is SVGIG (reference sequence).